The 29 T cell receptor beta chains below come from one sample, sequenced in a study of T cell changes during pregnancy in multiple sclerosis. Using immunoSEQ multiplex PCR, the repertoire was profiled, and TCRdb retains in-frame clones only, with some absent. The sample records tens of thousands of clones, 80% to 95% being singletons. The sequences come from CD8+ T cells from peripheral blood mononuclear cells, collected in the second trimester of pregnancy. The receptors were gathered from a female donor with multiple sclerosis, enrolled in a pregnancy study.

The chain has TRBV19 and TRBJ2-7, with 11 bases identical to TRBD2. Germline V gives CDR1 LNHDA, CDR2 SQIVND (reference sequence). This CDR3 has 15 residues. The V gene end was trimmed by 5 bases and the J gene end by 3 bases; junction bases not matched to a gene: 6. CDR3 loop: CASSASGTSGYEQYF. The CDR3 region has the DNA TGTGCCAGTAGTGCCTCCGGGACTAGCGGCTACGAGCAGTACTTC. Combining the CDR3 with reference TRBV19 and TRBJ2-7 gives the whole variable domain DGGITQSPKYLFRKEGQNVTLSCEQNLNHDAMYWYRQDPGQGLRLIYYSQIVNDFQKGDIAEGYSVSREKKESFPLTVTSAQKNPTAFYLCASSASGTSGYEQYFGPGTRLTVT.

This chain joins TRBV2 and TRBJ2-7, with TRBD1 identical over 9 bases. V lost 4 bases to trimming and J lost 5 bases; unmatched junction nucleotides: 12. The germline V gene encodes CDR1 SNHLY and CDR2 FYNNEI. This CDR3 contains 16 residues. CDR3 bases: TGTGCCAGCAGTGGCGTAGGGGGGACAGGGACACACGAGCAGTACTTC. It yields the protein CASSGVGGTGTHEQYF. Based on the CDR3 plus reference TRBV2 and TRBJ2-7, the full variable domain is EPEVTQTPSHQVTQMGQEVILRCVPISNHLYFYWYRQILGQKVEFLVSFYNNEISEKSEIFDDQFSVERPDGSNFTLKIRSTKLEDSAMYFCASSGVGGTGTHEQYFGPGTRLTVT.

The rearrangement links TRBV29-1 to TRBJ2-7; 8 bases line up with TRBD2. The CDR3 is 12 amino acids. V was clipped by 2 bases and J by 8 bases; unmatched bases: 5. CDR1 SQVTM and CDR2 ANQGSEA come from the germline V gene. The CDR3 DNA sequence: TGCAGCGTTGAAAGGGGACTAGATAAGCAGTACTTC. Protein sequence: CSVERGLDKQYF.

The chain joins TRBV11-2 to TRBJ2-1; 15 positions match TRBD2. This CDR3 is 17 amino acids long. V was pared by 4 bases and J by 4 bases, with 5 bases of the junction left unmatched. Germline values: CDR1 SGHAT, CDR2 FQNNGV. Here the CDR3 DNA reads TGTGCCAGCAGCTGGACTAGCGGGAGGGCCTCTTACAATGAGCAGTTCTTC. It codes for CASSWTSGRASYNEQFF.

The chain joins TRBV11-2 to TRBJ1-4, with D unclear. The CDR3 totals 15 residues. Trimming took 5 bases from V and 4 from J, leaving 14 bases between them. The germline V gene encodes CDR1 SGHAT and CDR2 FQNNGV. The CDR3 loop is CASSPAARSNEKLFF. The CDR3 coding sequence is TGTGCCAGCAGCCCAGCGGCACGGAGTAATGAAAAACTGTTTTTT.

The rearrangement joins TRBV10-3 to TRBJ2-7; 7 positions agree with TRBD1. Germline CDR1 and CDR2: ENHRY and SYGVKD. The V gene end was trimmed by 6 bases and the J gene end by 2 bases; junction bases not matched to a gene: 16. The CDR3 spans 17 residues. The DNA of the CDR3 is TGTGCCATCAGCGAACCCGGGTGGGGACAGCTTGCCTACGAGCAGTACTTC. Translation: CAISEPGWGQLAYEQYF.

The chain joins TRBV27 to TRBJ2-7; TRBD2 aligns across 10 bases. This CDR3 is built from 14 residues. CDR1 is MNHEY and CDR2 is SMNVEV in the germline V gene (reference sequence). J lost 3 bases, V lost 2 bases, and 1 base had no gene match. The CDR3 here is CASSLASGSYEQYF. Written as DNA, the CDR3 is TGTGCCAGCAGTTTAGCTAGCGGGAGCTACGAGCAGTACTTC.

V and J are TRBV2 and TRBJ1-2; TRBD1 aligns across 11 bases. V lost 6 bases, J lost 4 bases, and 4 bases stayed unmatched. This CDR3 contains 14 residues. CDR1 and CDR2 from the germline V gene are SNHLY and FYNNEI. CDR3 sequence reads: CASSLDRGPYGYTF. The CDR3 DNA is TGTGCCAGCAGCTTGGACAGGGGGCCCTATGGCTACACCTTC.

The rearrangement links TRBV9 to TRBJ2-1, with 10 bases lining up with TRBD2. The CDR3 is 14 amino acids. CDR1 and CDR2 (germline): SGDLS, YYNGEE. With 5 bases clipped from V and 7 bases from J, the junction kept 6 bases outside the gene matches. DNA for the CDR3: TGTGCCAGCAGGCCTAGCGGGAGTTTGAATGAGCAGTTCTTC. This gives the protein CASRPSGSLNEQFF.

V is TRBV7-9 and J is TRBJ2-7; 11 bases line up with TRBD2. The CDR3 extends over 15 amino acids. Germline CDR1 and CDR2: SEHNR and FQNEAQ (reference sequence). After removal of 6 bases from V and 0 bases from J, the junction contained 4 bases not matched to a gene. The chain's CDR3 is CASRASGRTSYEQYF. The CDR3, as DNA: TGTGCCAGCAGGGCTAGCGGGAGGACCTCCTACGAGCAGTACTTC.

The V call is TRBV5-1, the J call TRBJ2-3; D may be TRBD2 (6 bases). Germline V gives CDR1 SGHRS, CDR2 YFSETQ. V gave up 2 bases and J gave up 6 bases, with 10 bases separating them. There are 13 residues in the CDR3. Here the CDR3 reads CASSFSGGDTQYF. In nucleotides, the CDR3 is TGCGCCAGCAGCTTTTCAGGAGGGGATACGCAGTATTTT.

The CDR3 nucleotides are TGTGCCAGCAGCTTAGTTGGCCCAGGGGGCGAGCAGTACTTC. Its translation is CASSLVGPGGEQYF. The chain is built from TRBV11-2 and TRBJ2-7; the match to TRBD1 covers 7 bases. The length of the CDR3 is 14 residues. Trimming at V came to 1 base and at J to 6 bases, leaving 6 bases not matched to a gene. CDR1 and CDR2 (germline): SGHAT, FQNNGV. Together with reference TRBV11-2 and TRBJ2-7, the CDR3 gives the full variable domain: EAGVAQSPRYKIIEKRQSVAFWCNPISGHATLYWYQQILGQGPKLLIQFQNNGVVDDSQLPKDRFSAERLKGVDSTLKIQPAKLEDSAVYLCASSLVGPGGEQYFGPGTRLTVT.

The rearrangement links TRBV5-6 to TRBJ2-2; 7 positions match TRBD2. CDR3 length: 14 residues. V dropped 0 bases and J dropped 6; count of bases not matched to a gene: 2. CDR1 and CDR2 from the germline V gene are SGHDT and YYEEEE. The CDR3 protein is CASSLGLAPGELFF. CDR3 bases: TGTGCCAGCAGCTTGGGACTAGCCCCCGGGGAGCTGTTTTTT.

The chain is built from TRBV7-6 and TRBJ2-3; D ambiguous. Germline CDR1 is SGHVS and CDR2 is FNYEAQ. CDR3 length: 15 residues. Trimming removed 3 bases at V and 6 bases at J, with 16 bases between. For the CDR3, the DNA is TGTGCCAGCAGCTTCACCAGCAGCCCCAGGGATACGCAGTATTTT. Amino acids: CASSFTSSPRDTQYF.

V usage is TRBV27 and J usage is TRBJ2-3; perhaps TRBD1 as D (6 bases). This CDR3 contains 14 residues. Germline assignment: CDR1 MNHEY and CDR2 SMNVEV (reference sequence). With 7 bases removed from V and 2 bases from J, the gap between germline ends came to 13 bases. The CDR3 is CASNKQGHTDTQYF. The CDR3 DNA sequence: TGTGCCAGCAACAAACAGGGTCACACAGATACGCAGTATTTT.

The V call is TRBV11-2, the J call TRBJ1-1; a weak D match, TRBD1 (5 bases). Looked up from germline, CDR1 is SGHAT and CDR2 is FQNNGV. The CDR3 has 14 residues. V was clipped by 3 bases and J by 6 bases, with 14 bases between them. The CDR3 coding sequence is TGTGCCAGCAGCTTGGAGCTCAGGGAGGCTGAAGCTTTCTTT. The encoded protein is CASSLELREAEAFF.

In DNA, the CDR3 is TGTGCCTGGAGTCCAGGGACAGGGGATGGCTACACCTTC. Translating it yields CAWSPGTGDGYTF. The gene calls are TRBV30 and TRBJ1-2; 10 nucleotides align to TRBD1. CDR1 is GTSNPN, CDR2 SVGIG, per germline (reference sequence). This CDR3 is 13 amino acids long. V dropped 2 bases and J dropped 6; count of bases not matched to a gene: 3.

The chain has TRBV7-9 and TRBJ2-7, with 9 bases lining up with TRBD1. The CDR3 contains 12 residues. The V gene end was trimmed by 5 bases and the J gene end by 5 bases; junction bases not matched to a gene: 1. Germline V lookup: CDR1 SEHNR, CDR2 FQNEAQ (reference sequence). CDR3 region: CASSRDRDEQYF. In DNA form, the CDR3 reads TGTGCCAGCAGCAGGGACAGGGACGAGCAGTACTTC.

V gene TRBV19 combines with J gene TRBJ2-4; D not certain. CDR3 length: 14 amino acids. CDR1 is LNHDA, CDR2 SQIVND, per germline (reference sequence). V shed 11 bases and J shed 0 bases, with 14 bases lying between them. This CDR3 is CASSEDLAKNIQYF. The CDR3 nucleotides are TGTGCCTCAAGTGAGGATCTAGCCAAAAACATTCAGTACTTC. The full variable domain, its missing parts supplied by reference TRBV19 and TRBJ2-4, is DGGITQSPKYLFRKEGQNVTLSCEQNLNHDAMYWYRQDPGQGLRLIYYSQIVNDFQKGDIAEGYSVSREKKESFPLTVTSAQKNPTAFYLCASSEDLAKNIQYFGAGTRLSVL.

The chain has TRBV7-9 and TRBJ2-6, with D unresolved. V dropped 2 bases and J dropped 1 base, with 6 bases sitting between them. The CDR3 runs to 15 residues. Per germline, CDR1 SEHNR and CDR2 FQNEAQ (reference sequence). The CDR3 coding sequence is TGTGCCAGCAGCTTATCGGAGTCTGGGGCCAACGTCCTGACTTTC. Translating it yields CASSLSESGANVLTF.

This clone was observed once. CDR3 sequence reads: CAISEKANGYTF. The CDR3 DNA sequence: TGTGCCATCAGTGAGAAAGCAAATGGCTACACCTTC. J is TRBJ1-2 and V is TRBV10-3; D not resolved. The germline CDR1 and CDR2 sequences are ENHRY and SYGVKD. V shed 2 bases and J shed 6 bases, with 7 bases lying between them. There are 12 residues in the CDR3.

This chain's CDR3 is CASSSLGLAEYEQYF. CDR3 DNA: TGTGCCAGCAGCTCTTTAGGACTAGCGGAATACGAGCAGTACTTC. The chain uses TRBV11-2 and TRBJ2-7, with 10 bases aligning to TRBD2. Trimming at V came to 4 bases and at J to 4 bases, leaving 7 bases not matched to a gene. Germline loops: CDR1 SGHAT, CDR2 FQNNGV. This CDR3 is built from 15 residues.

The genes are TRBV2 and TRBJ2-4; 7 bases align to TRBD2. There are 19 residues in the CDR3. V gave up 4 bases and J gave up 2 bases; unmatched junction bases: 17. Germline V gene data show CDR1 as SNHLY and CDR2 as FYNNEI. The CDR3 sequence: CASSGGGSDFWESKNIQYF. The CDR3 DNA is TGTGCCAGCAGTGGAGGCGGGAGTGACTTTTGGGAATCCAAAAACATTCAGTACTTC.

The gene calls are TRBV11-1 and TRBJ2-1, with TRBD2 matching 13 bases. The CDR3 spans 16 residues. After removal of 4 bases from V and 6 bases from J, the junction contained 6 bases not matched to a gene. Germline values: CDR1 SGHAT, CDR2 FQDESV (reference sequence). The chain's CDR3 is CASSSLGLAGFNEQFF. CDR3 nucleotides: TGTGCCAGCAGCTCCCTGGGACTAGCGGGGTTCAATGAGCAGTTCTTC.

This chain connects TRBV5-1 to TRBJ2-1, with D tentatively TRBD1 (6 bases). CDR1 and CDR2 from the germline V gene are SGHRS and YFSETQ. The CDR3 consists of 17 residues. V lost 0 bases, J lost 8 bases, and 21 bases lay in between. CDR3 coding DNA: TGCGCCAGCAGCTTGGTAGTAGGGGGTCCCCCTCCGGATGAGCAGTTCTTC. This codes for CASSLVVGGPPPDEQFF.

This clone was detected only once. This chain uses TRBV27 with TRBJ2-7; TRBD2 aligns across 11 bases. The CDR3 length is 15 residues. The V gene end was trimmed by 2 bases and the J gene end by 6 bases; junction bases not matched to a gene: 6. The V gene's germline CDR1 is MNHEY and CDR2 SMNVEV (reference sequence). In DNA, the CDR3 is TGTGCCAGCAGTTTAGCTAGCGGGAGGTCCCGCGAGCAGTACTTC. The encoded protein is CASSLASGRSREQYF.

CDR3 bases: TGTGCCACCAGCAGAGATCGGGGGGCCTACGAGCAGTACTTC. It is translated as CATSRDRGAYEQYF. J is TRBJ2-7 and V is TRBV15, with 7 nucleotides matching TRBD2. Germline assignment: CDR1 LNHNV and CDR2 YYDKDF (reference sequence). V lost 0 bases to trimming and J lost 2 bases; unmatched junction nucleotides: 1. The CDR3 is 14 residues long.

This sequence joins TRBV19 and TRBJ2-1; 7 nucleotides line up with TRBD1. The CDR3 has 15 amino acids. Trimming removed 6 bases from V and 3 bases from J; junction bases left unmatched: 8. Germline V CDR1 and CDR2: LNHDA, SQIVND (reference sequence). The DNA of the CDR3 is TGTGCCAGTAGGTGGACAGGAGTAGGCTACAATGAGCAGTTCTTC. Its translation: CASRWTGVGYNEQFF.

The rearrangement uses TRBV27 and TRBJ2-2; D might be TRBD2 (5 bases). This CDR3 contains 15 residues. Trimming left V 0 bases short and J 1 base short, with 6 bases between. Germline V gene sequence: CDR1 MNHEY, CDR2 SMNVEV (reference sequence). CDR3 DNA sequence: TGTGCCAGCAGTTTATCAGGAGGGAACACCGGGGAGCTGTTTTTT. This gives the protein CASSLSGGNTGELFF.